The present TCR beta chain was sequenced within a study of early stage breast cancer tumors (dated by TCRdb to about 2017). About the study as a whole: Of the roughly 17 invasive breast tumors, twelve were found to be estrogen receptor-positive, progesterone receptor-positive and HER2-negative. About 65% of the 12 ER+/PR+/HER2- tumors were invasive ductal carcinomas, while the other four were invasive lobular carcinomas. On average, each sample got approximately 9.8-fold read coverage. Across all samples, approximately 2,500,000 templates representing 1 million or so unique clonotypes were detected. Paper-wide results and their limitations: Analysis by tumor subtype was prevented by the small cohort size. Enriched TCRB sequences shared across patients were found to be mostly commonly generated sequences that were unlikely to play an important role in the tumor microenvironment. Repertoires from blood and normal breast were more alike than repertoires from blood and tumor, and in about 85% of the 16 patients, comparing each tissue with blood separated tumor from normal. Approximately 2.5-fold higher T cell density and higher clonality were observed in tumors than in adjacent normal breast tissue. Sequencing bulk genomic DNA from unsorted cells could not capture chain pairing or functional markers like CD4, CD8 and FOXP3.

CDR1 and CDR2 (SNHLY, FYNNEI) derive from the germline V gene. Relative to germline, V is 8 bases shorter and J is 3 bases shorter, with 14 bases between their ends. From its cysteine to its phenylalanine, the CDR3 spans 13 amino acids. Only CDR3 DNA is held: 39 bases, read in frame from base 1. Regarding this clone: Its cognate antigen has yet to be identified. No clone much larger than this one lies a single base away; base qualities are absent.

Each sample was amplified in two independent genomic DNA replicates, using approximately 550 ng for blood and approximately 1.6 ug for tumor or normal breast. TCRB sequencing of genomic DNA was carried out with the ImmunoSeq Intro kit according to the manufacturer's instructions. Multiplex PCR was run for 31 cycles using proprietary primers and spike-in control sequences for absolute quantification. An 87-bp fragment spanning the CDR3 and flanking V and J genes was sequenced with single-end 150-bp reads. Seven samples, with two replicates for each sample, were multiplexed per lane of an Illumina MiSeq using version 3.0 chemistry. In the source study's methods: Raw data were processed by the vendor's proprietary pipeline, with both replicates merged into one result per sample. To define clonotypes, the study grouped productive rearrangements that shared the V-gene family, CDR3 amino acid sequence and J-gene segment. Clonality was calculated as 1 minus the normalized Shannon entropy (Pielou evenness) of TCRB abundances. To estimate T cell density, the total number of templates was divided by the number of input cells, which was inferred from the amount of DNA input. Total repertoire diversity and clonality were estimated with Recon using default parameters. Tumor-enriched clonotypes were defined as having over 0.1% abundance in tumor and at least 32-fold higher abundance than in normal breast. Entries here come from immuneACCESS through TCRdb and include only in-frame sequences with V and J called. Some clones fail to appear in such tables; in the studies checked, an unresolved V gene covers under half of the shortfall, and the cause of the remainder is unknown. The V and J calls and the clone size are those of that table, but D and trimming were determined from the DNA. A total of almost 55,000 clones appear in this sample, over 80% of them only once. The ten largest account for around 5% of the sample.

The study profiled bulk TCR beta-chain repertoires in matched peripheral blood, tumor and adjacent normal breast tissue taken from approximately 16 patients with early-stage breast cancer. Before surgery, about 4.5-10 mL of whole blood was collected into EDTA tubes and then processed within 2 hours. Peripheral blood mononuclear cells were isolated by Ficoll-Paque centrifugation in SepMate-50 tubes. PBMCs were cryopreserved in approximately 90% FBS with approximately 10% DMSO in aliquots of roughly 1.9 to 4.5 million cells and stored in liquid nitrogen. The Qiagen AllPrep DNA/RNA Mini kit was used for genomic DNA extraction.

The TCR originated in a person between 65 and 79 years old with breast cancer. The sequencing sample was made of blood. The V and J segments used are TRBV2 and TRBJ2-7; the D gene is perhaps TRBD1, on 6 matching bases. In nucleotides, the sequence is TGTGCCAGCGGTACGGACAGCTTCTACGAGCAGTACTTC. Its protein is CASGTDSFYEQYF.